This T cell receptor beta chain appears in the sequencing data of a study of beta chain features in type 1 diabetes (dated by TCRdb to about 2018). For the study in its entirety: No differences in mean age, gender distribution, total cell number or subset yield were found between patients and healthy donors. The study compared the TCRB repertoires of sorted circulating CD4+ T cell subsets in recently diagnosed type 1 diabetes patients with those in matched healthy donors. Whereas all 28 donors provided naive and central memory subsets, regulatory and stem cell-like memory subsets were isolated from just 8 patients and about 8 healthy donors. Across all samples, about 110 million sorted cells were examined, and cell number per subset correlated strongly with RNA yield.

The High Capacity cDNA Reverse Transcription Kit was used to reverse transcribe all of the isolated RNA, meaning that expressed TCRB transcripts were what got sequenced. Naive, central memory and regulatory T cell samples underwent deep immunoSEQ sequencing, averaging about 3.57 million total reads per sample. Sorted cells were lysed in RLT buffer and RNA was extracted with DNase-treated RNeasy Micro or Mini kits, depending on cell number. Each cell subset was processed separately to prevent cross-contamination, with patient and healthy donor samples processed together. The immunoSEQ multiplex PCR was used to amplify TCRB sequences from cDNA, yielding 87-bp fragments that span the CDR3 region. Sequencing of the amplicons was done on the Illumina HiSeq platform. From the authors' description of their analysis: Synthetic template baselines were used to correct PCR bias computationally, reads within Hamming distance 2 were collapsed together, and singletons that could not be merged were discarded. Reads were aligned to IMGT to assign V, D and J genes, CDR3 length, and insertions or deletions at six rearrangement sites. Within each subset, clonotype counts were normalized to sorted cell number, after which true diversity and Gini coefficients were computed with the tcR R package. The overlap coefficient, calculated on TCRB nucleotide sequences, was used to quantify repertoire sharing. Out-of-frame TCRB sequences from naive cells were analyzed as a proxy for the pre-selection repertoire. Drawn from immuneACCESS, this table holds only the in-frame rearrangements with V and J called that TCRdb kept. Clones are partly lost; checked studies trace under half to an unresolved V gene and leave the rest unexplained. That table is the source of V, J and clone size, and D and trimming were worked out from the DNA. This sample comprises about 740,000 clones, over 10% of them detected only once. The ten largest clones add up to approximately 0.021% of the sample.

This clone has only a few counts. The specificity of this receptor is unknown. It has no much larger one-base neighbor in the sample; base qualities were not kept. What the study reported, not specific to this receptor: Sequencing cDNA rather than genomic DNA could over-represent highly expressing activated cells, although activation and CD3 levels did not differ between groups. HLA sub-analyses involved small numbers of individuals, so any influence of HLA type on TCRB rearrangement remained unresolved. At VDJ recombination sites, patients with type 1 diabetes made fewer insertions and deleted more nucleotides, a pattern implying thymic rearrangement abnormalities. Type 1 diabetes patients showed a moderate but significant shortening of TCRB CDR3 length in all four CD4+ subsets. Naive, central memory and regulatory TCRB repertoires appeared more similar among patients than among healthy donors. Shorter templates might be favored by PCR, yet because patient and control samples were amplified and corrected together, any such skew would affect both groups equally.

CDR1 and CDR2 are drawn from the germline V gene (reference sequence): GTSNPN, SVGIG. V gives up 2 bases and J gives up 2 bases, and the segment between their germline ends measures 14 bases. Measured from the cysteine to the phenylalanine, the CDR3 is 15 residues long. Only the CDR3 portion is preserved as DNA: 45 bases, with reading frame beginning at the first base. From each donor, a single peripheral blood sample of approximately 120 mL on average was drawn into heparinised tubes. Naive, central memory, regulatory and stem cell-like memory CD4+ T cells were sorted on a BD FACSAria II using a panel including CD45RO, CCR7, CD25, CD127, CD95 and CD27. All sorted populations exceeded 95% purity. PBMCs were isolated right away by Lymphoprep density gradient centrifugation and were stained directly, without culture. So that batch effects would be minimized, each experiment stained and sorted samples in pairs, pairing one healthy donor with one patient.

The sequencing sample was made of naive CD4+ T cells from blood. Sample cell subset or site, as interpreted from the label and publication: true naive CD4+ T cells. The clonotype was recovered from a man aged 18 to 29 with type 1 diabetes. This receptor chain uses TRBV30 and TRBJ2-3; the D gene is perhaps TRBD2, from 7 matching bases. The CDR3 reads CAWSPYAGATDTQYF. The nucleotide sequence reads TGTGCCTGGAGTCCCTACGCGGGGGCCACAGATACGCAGTATTTT.